These 30 T cell receptor beta chains were all obtained from the same sample, sequenced in a study of Ad26.COV2.S vaccination and SARS-CoV-2 variants. The treatment: around 19 received Ad26.COV2.S at low or high dose, single or two shots; roughly five received placebo; per-sample allocation not given. After the first vaccine or placebo injection, samples were drawn on day 63. Here immunoSEQ multiplex PCR was the method, and the copy in TCRdb shows in-frame clones only, minus some. The repertoire has under 500,000 clones, roughly 90% of them found once; the top ten carry more than 1.5%. The sample here was peripheral blood, taken in a trial of Ad26.COV2.S vaccine versus placebo. These receptor sequences come from a person between 18 and 59 years old who received the Ad26.COV2.S COVID-19 vaccine or a placebo.

This clone was detected a few times. V and J are TRBV9 and TRBJ1-2; 9 positions agree with TRBD1. V lost 4 bases and J lost 3; bases outside the gene matches: 4. This CDR3 is built from 14 residues. Germline assignment: CDR1 SGDLS and CDR2 YYNGEE. The CDR3 DNA sequence: TGTGCCAGCAGCCCGGGACAGGGAGACTATGGCTACACCTTC. It is translated as CASSPGQGDYGYTF.

The chain links TRBV4-1 to TRBJ2-3; maybe TRBD1 (5 bases). Looked up from germline, CDR1 is MGHRA and CDR2 is YSYEKL. The V end was cut by 4 bases, the J end by 2 bases, with 13 bases between. There are 15 residues in the CDR3. CDR3 amino acids: CASSLQGYNTDTQYF. CDR3 in DNA: TGCGCCAGCAGCCTTCAGGGTTATAACACAGATACGCAGTATTTT.

The chain has TRBV2 and TRBJ2-5, with D possibly matching TRBD1 (6 bases). V was shortened by 7 bases and J by 5 bases, with 17 bases between the two germline ends. The germline CDR1 and CDR2 sequences are SNHLY and FYNNEI. CDR3 size: 14 residues. The CDR3 region is CASTGRTAWETQYF. Here the CDR3 DNA reads TGTGCCAGCACCGGAAGGACAGCCTGGGAGACCCAGTACTTC.

The J gene is TRBJ1-5, the V gene TRBV20-1; D unclear. The V gene lost 3 bases and the J gene lost 0 bases, with 18 bases spanning the gap. Germline CDR1 is DFQATT and CDR2 is SNEGSKA (reference sequence). The CDR3 is made up of 17 amino acids. The CDR3 spells CSASGGMETLSNQPQHF. CDR3 DNA sequence: TGCAGTGCTAGTGGTGGAATGGAGACCCTTAGCAATCAGCCCCAGCATTTT.

The chain is built from TRBV10-3 and TRBJ2-3, with 9 nucleotides matching TRBD2. CDR3 length equals 16 residues. J was trimmed by 4 bases and V by 5 bases; bases with no gene match: 10. Germline V gives CDR1 ENHRY, CDR2 SYGVKD. CDR3 DNA sequence: TGTGCCATCAGTTCTCGGCGGGGGGGTAGTGCAGATACGCAGTATTTT. This translates into CAISSRRGGSADTQYF.

This chain joins TRBV5-6 and TRBJ1-2; D unclear. The germline V gene encodes CDR1 SGHDT and CDR2 YYEEEE. V lost 3 bases, J lost 7 bases, and 16 bases lay in between. CDR3 size: 14 residues. CDR3 loop: CASSSDTHGVGYTF. The CDR3 nucleotides read TGTGCCAGCAGCTCAGACACCCACGGGGTTGGCTACACCTTC.

For the CDR3, the DNA is TGTGCCAGCAGCTTATTGGGGGGCCTCTGGGAGCAGTTCTTC. It is translated as CASSLLGGLWEQFF. The genes are TRBV7-9 and TRBJ2-1, with D tentatively TRBD1 or TRBD2 (6 bases each). The CDR3 length is 14 residues. V was cut by 2 bases and J by 10 bases, with 15 bases left in between. Germline V CDR1 and CDR2: SEHNR, FQNEAQ (reference sequence).

The V gene is TRBV25-1, the J gene TRBJ1-2; 7 bases fit TRBD1. CDR1 MGHDK and CDR2 SYGVNS come from the germline V gene. CDR3 size: 13 residues. Trimming cost V 4 bases and J 7 bases; bases outside gene matches: 6. The CDR3 nucleotides read TGTGCCAGCAGTGTGGTGCAGGGGGGTGGCTACACCTTC. Protein sequence: CASSVVQGGGYTF.

The J gene is TRBJ2-7, the V gene TRBV10-3; D might be TRBD1 (6 bases). Trimming took off 3 bases at V and 0 bases at J, with 15 bases between the two ends. Germline values: CDR1 ENHRY, CDR2 SYGVKD. The CDR3 totals 16 residues. CDR3 protein: CAISDTGTPHSYEQYF. CDR3 bases: TGTGCCATCAGTGATACCGGGACACCCCACTCCTACGAGCAGTACTTC.

The V gene is TRBV19, the J gene TRBJ2-2; unclear D gene. The CDR3 length is 13 residues. In germline, CDR1 is LNHDA, CDR2 SQIVND (reference sequence). V lost 4 bases and J lost 3, with 6 bases in between. CDR3 DNA sequence: TGTGCCAGTAGTACAGAAGACACCGGGGAGCTGTTTTTT. It encodes CASSTEDTGELFF. The complete variable domain, with remaining parts taken from reference TRBV19 and TRBJ2-2, reads DGGITQSPKYLFRKEGQNVTLSCEQNLNHDAMYWYRQDPGQGLRLIYYSQIVNDFQKGDIAEGYSVSREKKESFPLTVTSAQKNPTAFYLCASSTEDTGELFFGEGSRLTVL.

The V gene is TRBV18, the J gene TRBJ1-2; 9 positions agree with TRBD1. The germline V gene has CDR1 KGHSH and CDR2 LQKENI. Trimming removed 3 bases from V and 6 bases from J; junction bases left unmatched: 2. The CDR3 contains 13 residues. The CDR3 nucleotides are TGTGCCAGCTCACCCACAGGGGGCCATGGCTACACCTTC. Its protein is CASSPTGGHGYTF. The variable domain in full, with the rest retrieved from reference TRBV18 and TRBJ1-2, is NAGVMQNPRHLVRRRGQEARLRCSPMKGHSHVYWYRQLPEEGLKFMVYLQKENIIDESGMPKERFSAEFPKEGPSILRIQQVVRGDSAAYFCASSPTGGHGYTFGSGTRLTVV.

V is TRBV11-2 and J is TRBJ2-3, with TRBD1 matching 8 bases. V was clipped by 6 bases and J by 8 bases; unmatched bases: 13. The CDR3 runs 15 residues. In germline, CDR1 is SGHAT, CDR2 FQNNGV. The CDR3 loop reads CASSYPLAGGRTQYF. In DNA form, the CDR3 reads TGTGCCAGCAGTTATCCTTTGGCAGGGGGCCGTACGCAGTATTTT.

Comment on this clone: The same CDR3 also results from other DNA sequences found in this sample. The chain uses TRBV6-5 and TRBJ2-3, with unresolved D. The CDR3 is 11 amino acids. Trimming cost V 2 bases and J 6 bases, with 3 bases left between them. Germline values: CDR1 MNHEY, CDR2 SVGAGI. This CDR3 reads CASSYGDTQYF. The CDR3 coding sequence is TGTGCCAGCAGTTACGGCGATACGCAGTATTTT.

The chain has TRBV7-6 and TRBJ2-7, with D uncertain. Per germline, CDR1 SGHVS and CDR2 FNYEAQ. The CDR3 is made up of 8 amino acids. The CDR3 sequence is CAALRQYF. The CDR3 bases are TGTGCAGCTTTAAGGCAGTACTTC.

This rearrangement joins TRBV30 to TRBJ1-1, with 9 bases aligning to TRBD1. The CDR3 runs to 14 residues. With 2 bases clipped from V and 6 bases from J, the junction kept 7 bases outside the gene matches. The germline gives CDR1 GTSNPN, CDR2 SVGIG (reference sequence). The CDR3 coding sequence is TGTGCCTGGAGTCCGGGACAGGGTATCTCTGAAGCTTTCTTT. Residues: CAWSPGQGISEAFF.

CDR3 sequence: CASSPKRAAEAFF. CDR3 nucleotides: TGTGCCAGCAGCCCGAAAAGGGCGGCTGAAGCTTTCTTT. The chain joins TRBV7-9 to TRBJ1-1; D unresolved. CDR3 length: 13 amino acids. CDR1 and CDR2 from the germline V gene are SEHNR and FQNEAQ (reference sequence). The ends were cut back, 5 bases at V and 6 bases at J, with 13 bases in the middle.

This clone was recorded once. The chain recombines TRBV14 with TRBJ2-3; D is undetermined. Trimming left V 0 bases short and J 2 bases short, with 15 bases between. The V gene's germline CDR1 is SGHDN and CDR2 FVKESK. The CDR3 loop spans 17 amino acids. In DNA form, the CDR3 reads TGTGCCAGCAGCCAAGATTTGGCAGCTACTTACACAGATACGCAGTATTTT. It specifies CASSQDLAATYTDTQYF.

The chain employs TRBV5-1 and TRBJ1-3, with no clear D. The V gene's germline CDR1 is SGHRS and CDR2 YFSETQ. The V and J ends lost 4 bases and 2 bases respectively, with 34 bases between them. The CDR3 contains 22 residues. DNA for the CDR3: TGCGCCAGCAGCCAAAGGATAGCCCAAGATACCTCTGATGGGAGAGCTGGAAACACCATATATTTT. Translating it yields CASSQRIAQDTSDGRAGNTIYF.

V usage is TRBV18 and J usage is TRBJ2-7; 7 bases fit TRBD1. Germline CDR1 KGHSH, CDR2 LQKENI. The CDR3 runs 13 residues. Unmatched junction bases numbered 2, after V lost 4 bases and J lost 2 bases. The CDR3 sequence: CASSRGTAYEQYF. CDR3 coding DNA: TGTGCCAGCTCACGAGGGACAGCCTACGAGCAGTACTTC.

The chain is built from TRBV4-1 and TRBJ2-2; D tentatively reads TRBD1 or TRBD2 (5 bases each). Deletions cut 6 bases from V and 0 bases from J, with 8 bases between. CDR1 MGHRA and CDR2 YSYEKL come from the germline V gene. The CDR3 extends over 14 amino acids. As DNA, the CDR3 is TGCGCCAGCAGTGGGGGTGCGAACACCGGGGAGCTGTTTTTT. Translation: CASSGGANTGELFF.

V gene TRBV6-2 or TRBV6-3 combines with J gene TRBJ1-2; 7 bases align to TRBD1. The CDR3 extends over 14 amino acids. J was trimmed by 5 bases and V by 2 bases; bases with no gene match: 5. Germline V gene data show CDR1 as MNHEY and CDR2 as SVGEGT. This CDR3 is CASSYPQGTYGYTF. CDR3 nucleotide sequence: TGTGCCAGCAGTTACCCACAGGGGACTTATGGCTACACCTTC.

This clone was recorded a few times. This chain uses TRBV30 with TRBJ2-2; 9 bases are a match to TRBD1. CDR1 is GTSNPN, CDR2 SVGIG, per germline (reference sequence). There are 15 residues in the CDR3. With V trimmed by 2 bases and J by 5 bases, 6 bases remained unmatched. The CDR3 is CAWSQRDRETGELFF. CDR3 DNA sequence: TGTGCCTGGAGTCAACGGGACAGGGAAACCGGGGAGCTGTTTTTT.

The chain uses TRBV5-1 and TRBJ1-5; 7 bases are a match to TRBD1. The CDR3 consists of 17 residues. Germline V gene lookup returns CDR1 SGHRS and CDR2 YFSETQ. V was clipped by 4 bases and J by 2 bases; unmatched bases: 12. The CDR3 loop is CASSKGQLNSGNQPQHF. DNA of the CDR3: TGCGCCAGCAGCAAGGGACAGTTAAATAGCGGCAATCAGCCCCAGCATTTT.

J is TRBJ2-7 and V is TRBV2, with D perhaps assigned TRBD1 or TRBD2 (5 bases each). The ends were cut back, 4 bases at V and 0 bases at J, with 10 bases in the middle. This CDR3 region has 14 residues. CDR1 is SNHLY and CDR2 is FYNNEI in the germline V gene. CDR3 residues: CASSGDGLSYEQYF. In nucleotides, the CDR3 is TGTGCCAGCAGTGGGGACGGCCTCTCCTACGAGCAGTACTTC.

As for this clone: Other nucleotide sequences from this sample produce the same CDR3. This chain joins TRBV4-1 and TRBJ1-2; the match to TRBD1 covers 8 bases. Per germline, CDR1 MGHRA and CDR2 YSYEKL. The CDR3 totals 14 residues. The junction had 3 bases not matched to a gene; V was cut back by 1 base and J by 5 bases. The CDR3 loop reads CASSQGTGGYGYTF. CDR3 DNA sequence: TGCGCCAGCAGCCAAGGTACAGGGGGGTATGGCTACACCTTC.

The V gene is TRBV27, the J gene TRBJ2-7, with 10 bases lining up with TRBD1. The germline gives CDR1 MNHEY, CDR2 SMNVEV (reference sequence). The junction had 12 bases not matched to a gene; V was cut back by 4 bases and J by 6 bases. This CDR3 contains 16 residues. CDR3 region: CASSSTGGLGFAEQYF. The CDR3 DNA reads as TGTGCCAGCAGTTCGACAGGGGGCTTGGGTTTTGCCGAGCAGTACTTC.

This rearrangement joins TRBV6-5 to TRBJ1-1; D might be TRBD1 (5 bases). Germline V gene lookup returns CDR1 MNHEY and CDR2 SVGAGI. CDR3 size: 14 residues. V was trimmed by 11 bases and J by 0 bases, leaving 16 bases between them. The CDR3 reads CAVSLGAVNTEAFF. CDR3 in DNA: TGTGCCGTCAGCTTAGGGGCTGTGAACACTGAAGCTTTCTTT.

The chain is built from TRBV12-3 or TRBV12-4 and TRBJ2-3; no clear D. This CDR3 has 13 amino acids. Trimming stripped 6 bases from V and 5 bases from J, with 12 bases between. CDR3 sequence (DNA): TGTGCCAGCAGCGCCCGGTTTGGAGATACGCAGTATTTT. Protein sequence: CASSARFGDTQYF.

The chain employs TRBV6-5 and TRBJ2-1; D unclear. Trimming shortened V by 5 bases and J by 1 base, and 12 bases separated the two germline ends. This CDR3 region has 15 residues. CDR1 and CDR2 (germline): MNHEY, SVGAGI. The CDR3 DNA sequence: TGTGCCAGCAGTCTATGGTGGGAATCCTACAATGAGCAGTTCTTC. Its translation is CASSLWWESYNEQFF.

The genes are TRBV19 and TRBJ1-5; D not certain. The V gene lost 2 bases and the J gene lost 1 base, with 6 bases spanning the gap. From germline, CDR1 is LNHDA and CDR2 SQIVND (reference sequence). The CDR3 runs to 14 residues. CDR3 DNA: TGTGCCAGTAGTATATCTGACAGCAATCAGCCCCAGCATTTT. This translates into CASSISDSNQPQHF.